The subject of this entry is one TCR beta chain. Its antigen remains unknown. Libraries were prepared by immunoSEQ multiplex PCR; TCRdb keeps only in-frame clonotypes and omits some of them. This table has about 150,000 clones, about nine tenths appearing once. These data come from a study of T cell responses to AZD1222 COVID-19 vaccine. The CDR3 totals 16 residues. The V segment lost 5 bases and the J segment 7 bases; nucleotides outside the gene matches: 15. Germline CDR1 SGHAT, CDR2 FQNNGV. Second-dose recipients at about 4 or about 12 weeks were treated as one pooled group. Study-level points and caveats: Across the whole spike, CD4 TCRs peaked at regions 160-218 and 743-854. Repertoire collection took place solely once the T cell response had peaked. After two AZD1222 doses, spike-specific TCR breadth and depth rose versus day 0.

V is TRBV11-2 and J is TRBJ2-5; 8 bases are a match to TRBD2. The sequenced sample was peripheral blood, obtained 28 days after the second AZD1222 dose. The TCR sequence derives from an adult who received the AZD1222 COVID-19 vaccine. The CDR3 DNA reads TGTGCCAGCAGCCCCCCGGGGGGGCAGCTAGGGGGGACCCAGTACTTC. This sequence encodes CASSPPGGQLGGTQYF.